This T cell receptor beta chain was recorded in a study of post-analysis software for immune sequencing data. Built from TCR beta cDNA, the libraries had unique molecular identifiers in them. TCRdb used MiXCR to reprocess the PCR reads, holding one entry per CDR3 protein. Of hundreds of thousands of distinct CDR3 sequences in the sample, over 45% were seen once. Findings of the study overall: Compared with controls, patients had more of 4 to 6 TRBV segments, including TRBV5-6, TRBV5-1 and TRBV20-1.

This CDR3 has 15 amino acids. V was pared by 0 bases and J by 8 bases, with 17 bases between. The germline V gene encodes CDR1 SGHKS and CDR2 YYEKEE (reference sequence). This clonotype has a handful of counts. Its antigen remains unknown. This receptor was obtained from a girl between 2 and 10 years old with multiple sclerosis. Sequenced input: blood. The V and J genes are TRBV5-5 and TRBJ1-2; D unresolved. CDR3 coding DNA: TGTGCCAGCAGCTTGGCCGGGTTAGCATCGGGAGGCTACACCTTC. Protein: CASSLAGLASGGYTF.